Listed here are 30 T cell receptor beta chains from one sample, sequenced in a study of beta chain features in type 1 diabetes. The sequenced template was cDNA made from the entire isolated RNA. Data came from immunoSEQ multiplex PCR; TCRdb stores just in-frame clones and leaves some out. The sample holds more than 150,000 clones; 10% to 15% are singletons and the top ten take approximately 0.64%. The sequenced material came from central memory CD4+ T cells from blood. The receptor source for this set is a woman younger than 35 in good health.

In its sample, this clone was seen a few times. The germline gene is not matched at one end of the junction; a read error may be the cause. CDR3 DNA: TGTGCCAGCAGCCAAGCACTTGAAGTTATTTACGAAAAACTGTTTTTT. This gives the protein CASSQALEVIYEKLFF. This chain links TRBV4-1 with TRBJ1-4; D is unclear. Germline CDR1 MGHRA, CDR2 YSYEKL. CDR3 length equals 16 residues.

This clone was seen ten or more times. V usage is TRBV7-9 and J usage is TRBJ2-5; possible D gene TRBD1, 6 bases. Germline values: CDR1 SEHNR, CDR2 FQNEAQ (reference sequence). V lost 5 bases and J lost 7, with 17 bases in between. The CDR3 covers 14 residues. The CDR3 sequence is CASSQQQGRTTQYF. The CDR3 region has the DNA TGTGCCAGCAGCCAACAACAGGGTCGGACGACCCAGTACTTC.

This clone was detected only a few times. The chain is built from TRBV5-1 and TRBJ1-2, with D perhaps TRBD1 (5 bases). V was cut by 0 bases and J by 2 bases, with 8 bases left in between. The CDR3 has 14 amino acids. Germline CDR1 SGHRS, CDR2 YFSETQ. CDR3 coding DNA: TGCGCCAGCAGCTTGGAAGACAGAAACTATGGCTACACCTTC. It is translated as CASSLEDRNYGYTF.

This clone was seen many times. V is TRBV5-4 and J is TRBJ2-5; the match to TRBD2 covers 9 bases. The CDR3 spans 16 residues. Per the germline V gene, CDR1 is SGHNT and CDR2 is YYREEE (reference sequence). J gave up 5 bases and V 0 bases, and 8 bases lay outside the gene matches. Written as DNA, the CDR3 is TGTGCCAGCAGCTTGGGCAATAGCGGGAGAGTTGAGACCCAGTACTTC. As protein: CASSLGNSGRVETQYF.

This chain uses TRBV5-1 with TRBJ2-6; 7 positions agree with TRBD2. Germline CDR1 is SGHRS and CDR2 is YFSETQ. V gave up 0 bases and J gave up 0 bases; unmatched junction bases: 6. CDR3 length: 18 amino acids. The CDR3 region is CASSLVGGRGSGANVLTF. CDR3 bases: TGCGCCAGCAGCTTGGTCGGGGGGAGAGGCTCTGGGGCCAACGTCCTGACTTTC.

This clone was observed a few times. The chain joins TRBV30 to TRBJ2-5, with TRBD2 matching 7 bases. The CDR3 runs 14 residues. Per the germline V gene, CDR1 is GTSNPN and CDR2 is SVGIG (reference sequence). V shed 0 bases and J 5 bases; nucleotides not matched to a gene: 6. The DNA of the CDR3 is TGTGCCTGGAGTGTGTCAGCGGGATCCGAGACCCAGTACTTC. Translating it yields CAWSVSAGSETQYF.

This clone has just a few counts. The CDR3 region is CSAGGVAGYTDTQYF. The CDR3 coding sequence is TGCAGCGCCGGGGGGGTAGCGGGGTACACAGATACGCAGTATTTT. The rearrangement uses TRBV29-1 and TRBJ2-3, with 8 bases matching TRBD2. There are 15 residues in the CDR3. Trimming took 7 bases from V and 2 from J; bases not matched to a gene: 11. CDR1 and CDR2 from the germline V gene are SQVTM and ANQGSEA.

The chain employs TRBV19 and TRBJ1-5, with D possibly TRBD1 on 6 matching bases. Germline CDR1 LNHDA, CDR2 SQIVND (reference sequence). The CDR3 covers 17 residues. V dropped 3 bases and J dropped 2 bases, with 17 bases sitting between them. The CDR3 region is CASSMGSRGGGNQPQHF. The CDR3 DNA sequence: TGTGCCAGTAGTATGGGTTCAAGGGGGGGAGGCAATCAGCCCCAGCATTTT. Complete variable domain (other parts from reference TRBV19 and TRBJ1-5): DGGITQSPKYLFRKEGQNVTLSCEQNLNHDAMYWYRQDPGQGLRLIYYSQIVNDFQKGDIAEGYSVSREKKESFPLTVTSAQKNPTAFYLCASSMGSRGGGNQPQHFGDGTRLSIL.

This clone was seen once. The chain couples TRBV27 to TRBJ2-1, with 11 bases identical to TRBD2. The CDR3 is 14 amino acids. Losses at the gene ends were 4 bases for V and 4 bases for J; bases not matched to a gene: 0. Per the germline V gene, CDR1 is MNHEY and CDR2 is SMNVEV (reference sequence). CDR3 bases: TGTGCCAGCAGTTGGACTAGCGGGTACAATGAGCAGTTCTTC. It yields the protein CASSWTSGYNEQFF.

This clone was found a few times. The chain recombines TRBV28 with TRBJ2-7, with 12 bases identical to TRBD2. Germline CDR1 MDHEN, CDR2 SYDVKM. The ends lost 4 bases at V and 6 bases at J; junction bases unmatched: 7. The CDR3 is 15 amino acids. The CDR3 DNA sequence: TGTGCCAGCAGTTCCCCGACTAGCGGGAGCGGCGAGCAGTACTTC. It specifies CASSSPTSGSGEQYF.

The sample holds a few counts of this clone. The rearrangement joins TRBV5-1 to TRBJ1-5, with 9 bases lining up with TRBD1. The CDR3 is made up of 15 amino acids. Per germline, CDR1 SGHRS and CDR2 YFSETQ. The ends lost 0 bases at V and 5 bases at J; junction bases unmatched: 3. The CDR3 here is CASSLGQGGHQPQHF. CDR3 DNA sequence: TGCGCCAGCAGCTTGGGACAGGGGGGCCATCAGCCCCAGCATTTT. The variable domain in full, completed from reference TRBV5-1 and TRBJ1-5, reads KAGVTQTPRYLIKTRGQQVTLSCSPISGHRSVSWYQQTPGQGLQFLFEYFSETQRNKGNFPGRFSGRQFSNSRSEMNVSTLELGDSALYLCASSLGQGGHQPQHFGDGTRLSIL.

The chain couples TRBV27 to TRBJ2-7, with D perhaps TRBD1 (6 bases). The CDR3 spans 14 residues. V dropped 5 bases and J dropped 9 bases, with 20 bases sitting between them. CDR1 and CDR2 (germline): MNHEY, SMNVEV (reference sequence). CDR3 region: CASSQGTRVWGQYF. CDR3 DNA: TGTGCCAGCAGTCAGGGGACACGTGTTTGGGGGCAGTACTTC.

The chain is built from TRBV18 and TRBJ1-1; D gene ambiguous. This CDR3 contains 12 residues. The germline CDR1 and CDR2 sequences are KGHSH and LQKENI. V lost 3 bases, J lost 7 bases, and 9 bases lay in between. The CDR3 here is CASSPREDEAFF. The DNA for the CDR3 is TGTGCCAGCTCACCGCGCGAGGATGAAGCTTTCTTT.

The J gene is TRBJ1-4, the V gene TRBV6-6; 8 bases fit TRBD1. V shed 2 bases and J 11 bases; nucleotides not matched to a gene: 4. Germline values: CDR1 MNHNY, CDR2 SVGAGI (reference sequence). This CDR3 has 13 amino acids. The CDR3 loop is CASSYGTGRKLFF. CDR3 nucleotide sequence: TGTGCCAGCAGTTACGGGACAGGAAGGAAACTGTTTTTT.

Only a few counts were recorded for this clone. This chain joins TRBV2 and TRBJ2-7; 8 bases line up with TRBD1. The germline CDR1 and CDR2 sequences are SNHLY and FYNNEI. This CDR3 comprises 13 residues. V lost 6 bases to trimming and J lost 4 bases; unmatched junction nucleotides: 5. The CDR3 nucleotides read TGTGCCAGCAGGAGACAGGGGAATTACGAGCAGTACTTC. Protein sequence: CASRRQGNYEQYF.

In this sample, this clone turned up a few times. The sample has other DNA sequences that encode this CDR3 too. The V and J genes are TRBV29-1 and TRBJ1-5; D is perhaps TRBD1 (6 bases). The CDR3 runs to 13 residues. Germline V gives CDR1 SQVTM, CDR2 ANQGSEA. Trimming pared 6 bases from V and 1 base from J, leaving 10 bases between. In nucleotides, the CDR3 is TGCAGCGTGGGGGCAGGGAGCAATCAGCCCCAGCATTTT. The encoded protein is CSVGAGSNQPQHF.

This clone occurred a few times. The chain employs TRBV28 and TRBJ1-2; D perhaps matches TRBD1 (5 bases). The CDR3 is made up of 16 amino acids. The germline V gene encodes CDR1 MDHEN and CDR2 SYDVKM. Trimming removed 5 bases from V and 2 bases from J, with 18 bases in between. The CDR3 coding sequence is TGTGCCAGCAGTACCCCCGGGGGAAGAGGAAACTATGGCTACACCTTC. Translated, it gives CASSTPGGRGNYGYTF.

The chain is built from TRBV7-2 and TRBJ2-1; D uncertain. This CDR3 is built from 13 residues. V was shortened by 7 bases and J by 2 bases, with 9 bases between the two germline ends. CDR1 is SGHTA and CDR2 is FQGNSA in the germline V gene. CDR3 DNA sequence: TGTGCCAGCACCTCCCCCCCCTACAATGAGCAGTTCTTC. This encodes CASTSPPYNEQFF.

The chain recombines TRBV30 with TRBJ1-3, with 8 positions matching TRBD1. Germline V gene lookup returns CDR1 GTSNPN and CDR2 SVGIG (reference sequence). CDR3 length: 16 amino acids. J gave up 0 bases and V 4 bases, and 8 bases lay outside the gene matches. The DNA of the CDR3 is TGTGCCTGGATCAACAGGGGGATAGGCTCTGGAAACACCATATATTTT. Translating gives CAWINRGIGSGNTIYF.

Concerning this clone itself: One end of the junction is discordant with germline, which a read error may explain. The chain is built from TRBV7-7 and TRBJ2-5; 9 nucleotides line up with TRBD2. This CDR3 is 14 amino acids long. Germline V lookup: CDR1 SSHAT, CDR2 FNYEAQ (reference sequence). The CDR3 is CASSLAGGGETQYF. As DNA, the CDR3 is TGTGCTAGCAGCTTGGCGGGAGGGGGAGAGACCCAGTACTTC. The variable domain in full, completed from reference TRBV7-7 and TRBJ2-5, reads GAGVSQSPRYKVTKRGQDVTLRCDPISSHATLYWYQQALGQGPEFLTYFNYEAQPDKSGLPSDRFSAERPEGSISTLTIQRTEQRDSAMYRCASSLAGGGETQYFGPGTRLLVL.

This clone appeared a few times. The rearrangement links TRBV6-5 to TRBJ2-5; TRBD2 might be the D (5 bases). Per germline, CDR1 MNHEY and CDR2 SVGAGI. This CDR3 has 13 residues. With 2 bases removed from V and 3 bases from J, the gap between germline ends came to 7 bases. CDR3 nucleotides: TGTGCCAGCAGTTACGGGCGGGAAGAGACCCAGTACTTC. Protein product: CASSYGREETQYF.

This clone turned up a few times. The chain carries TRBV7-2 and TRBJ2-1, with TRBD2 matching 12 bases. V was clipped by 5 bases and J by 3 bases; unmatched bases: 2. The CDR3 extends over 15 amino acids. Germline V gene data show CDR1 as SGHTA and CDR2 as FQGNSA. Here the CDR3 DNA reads TGTGCCAGCAGCAGGACTAGCGGGAACTACAATGAGCAGTTCTTC. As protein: CASSRTSGNYNEQFF.

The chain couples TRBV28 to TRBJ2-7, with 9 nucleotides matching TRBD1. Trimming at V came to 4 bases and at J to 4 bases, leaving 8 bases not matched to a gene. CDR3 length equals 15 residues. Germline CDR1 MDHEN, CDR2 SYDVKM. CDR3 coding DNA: TGTGCCAGCAGTTCCGCCGGGACAGGGTGGTACGAGCAGTACTTC. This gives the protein CASSSAGTGWYEQYF.

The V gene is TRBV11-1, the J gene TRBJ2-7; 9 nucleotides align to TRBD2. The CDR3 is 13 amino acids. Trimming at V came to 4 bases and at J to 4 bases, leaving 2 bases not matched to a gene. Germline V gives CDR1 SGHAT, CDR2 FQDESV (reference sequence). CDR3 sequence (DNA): TGTGCCAGCAGCTACAGCGGGGGGTACGAGCAGTACTTC. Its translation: CASSYSGGYEQYF.

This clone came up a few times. The CDR3 here is CASSLARGGRPDTQYF. In nucleotides, the CDR3 is TGTGCCAGCAGCTTAGCGCGGGGCGGGAGGCCAGATACGCAGTATTTT. The rearrangement joins TRBV7-9 to TRBJ2-3; 8 nucleotides match TRBD2. The CDR3 covers 16 residues. CDR1 and CDR2 (germline): SEHNR, FQNEAQ (reference sequence). V was pared by 0 bases and J by 4 bases, with 6 bases of the junction left unmatched.

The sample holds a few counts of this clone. The CDR3, as DNA: TGCGCCAGCAGCCAAGAAGCCCCCGGGGAGCTGTTTTTT. Protein product: CASSQEAPGELFF. The rearrangement links TRBV4-1 to TRBJ2-2; D call uncertain. The V end was cut by 0 bases, the J end by 6 bases, with 5 bases between. Germline V gives CDR1 MGHRA, CDR2 YSYEKL. The CDR3 contains 13 residues.

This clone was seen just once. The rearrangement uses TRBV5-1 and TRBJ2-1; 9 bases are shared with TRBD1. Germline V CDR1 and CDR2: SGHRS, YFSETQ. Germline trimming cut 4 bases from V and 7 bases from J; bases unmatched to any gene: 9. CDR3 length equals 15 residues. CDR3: CASSPGTGPLNEQFF. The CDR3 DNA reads TGCGCCAGCAGCCCCGGGACAGGGCCCCTTAATGAGCAGTTCTTC.

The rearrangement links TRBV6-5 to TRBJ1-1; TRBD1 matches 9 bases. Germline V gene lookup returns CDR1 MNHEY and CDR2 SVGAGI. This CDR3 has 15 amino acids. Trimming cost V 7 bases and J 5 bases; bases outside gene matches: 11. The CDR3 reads CASNIRIGQGTEAFF. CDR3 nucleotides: TGTGCCAGCAACATTAGGATAGGACAGGGGACTGAAGCTTTCTTT.

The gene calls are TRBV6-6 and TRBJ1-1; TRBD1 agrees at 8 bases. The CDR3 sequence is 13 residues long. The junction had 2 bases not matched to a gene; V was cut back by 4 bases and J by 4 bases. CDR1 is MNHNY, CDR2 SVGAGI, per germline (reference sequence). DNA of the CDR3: TGTGCCAGCAGTTGGCAGGGGGCCACTGAAGCTTTCTTT. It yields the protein CASSWQGATEAFF.

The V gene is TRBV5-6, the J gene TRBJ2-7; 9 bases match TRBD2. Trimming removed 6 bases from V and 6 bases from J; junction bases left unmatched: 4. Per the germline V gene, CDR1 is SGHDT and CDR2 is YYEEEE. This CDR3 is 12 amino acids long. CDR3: CASNGAGGEQYF. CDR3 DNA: TGTGCCAGCAACGGAGCGGGAGGCGAGCAGTACTTC.